This T cell receptor (beta chain) was retrieved from a study of cytotoxic CD8 clonotypes in ibrutinib-treated CLL. Study-level information: Partial response occurred in approximately 25 patients and complete response in 2; at median approximately 70 months, roughly 14 remained remitted and some twelve progressed.

This clone came up a few times. Antigen unknown. General study findings and limits: An increase in clonality occurred at ibrutinib response, followed by a return toward baseline at progression.

Method: immunoSEQ multiplex PCR; TCRdb's copy keeps in-frame clones and lacks some. The table records about 68,000 clones, 68% of them present only once. Trimming removed 1 base at V and 4 bases at J, with 11 bases between. Germline CDR1 MGHDK, CDR2 SYGVNS. The CDR3 consists of 15 residues. The sample in question was PBMCs, obtained after 12 months of ibrutinib treatment. The clonotype was recovered from a human donor with chronic lymphocytic leukemia. The chain links TRBV25-1 to TRBJ1-5; D is uncertain. The CDR3 is CASSEFSPWNQPQHF. CDR3 bases: TGTGCCAGCAGTGAATTTTCACCCTGGAATCAGCCCCAGCATTTT.